The entry that follows covers one TCR beta chain sequence. This entry belongs to a study of T-cell reconstitution after alpha-beta-depleted transplantation in children. Unique molecular identifiers were built into the TCRbeta library. A single record per CDR3 protein comes from TCRdb applying MiXCR to the PCR reads. Found here are 500,000 to 600,000 distinct CDR3 sequences, 15% to 20% of them singletons; the top ten hold about 3.1%. Germline V gene data show CDR1 as MNHEY and CDR2 as SMNVEV (reference sequence). The CDR3 totals 16 residues. With 6 bases removed from V and 0 bases from J, the gap between germline ends came to 16 bases.

The chain couples TRBV27 to TRBJ2-3; weak D call: TRBD1 (5 bases). This receptor was obtained from a human donor who donated a stem cell graft to a child with acute lymphoblastic leukemia. Sequencing used PBMCs from the stem cell graft donor, obtained from the stem cell graft. This CDR3 reads CASSRTSTPSTDTQYF. In DNA form, the CDR3 reads TGTGCCAGCAGCAGGACAAGTACTCCTAGCACAGATACGCAGTATTTT.